This T cell receptor beta chain was identified in a study of OX40 agonist ivuxolimab in advanced cancers. About the study: Hepatocellular carcinoma, melanoma, renal cell or head and neck cancer occurred in dose-escalation patients.

Turning to this clone: Its antigen remains unidentified.

V lost 6 bases, J lost 4 bases, and 9 bases stayed unmatched. The germline V gene encodes CDR1 SQVTM and CDR2 ANQGSEA. CDR3 length equals 14 residues. Points from the study as a whole: Individuals who were partial responders at 0.1-3.0 mg/kg had clonal expansion that ranked among the lowest. No determination was made of the antigen specificity of the expanded peripheral T cells.

Here immunoSEQ multiplex PCR was the method, and the copy in TCRdb shows in-frame clones only, minus some. This table holds over 10,000 clones, roughly 69% found once. The J gene is TRBJ1-2, the V gene TRBV29-1; the match to TRBD1 covers 9 bases. Sequencing used CD4+ or CD8+ T cells sorted from blood, obtained in a trial of the OX40 agonist ivuxolimab. The origin of this receptor is an adult with an advanced solid tumor such as melanoma, head and neck, liver or kidney cancer. CDR3 nucleotides: TGCAGCGTGGAGGGACAGGGAAGGGGCTATGGCTACACCTTC. Translating it yields CSVEGQGRGYGYTF.